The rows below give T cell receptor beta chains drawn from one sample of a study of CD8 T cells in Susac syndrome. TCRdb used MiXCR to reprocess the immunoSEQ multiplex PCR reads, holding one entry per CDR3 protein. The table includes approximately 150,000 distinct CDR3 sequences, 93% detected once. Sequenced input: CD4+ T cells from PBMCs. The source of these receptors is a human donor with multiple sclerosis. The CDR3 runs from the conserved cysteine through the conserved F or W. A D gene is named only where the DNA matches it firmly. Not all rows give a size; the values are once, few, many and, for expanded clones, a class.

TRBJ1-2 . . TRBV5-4 TGTGCCAGCAGCTCAATACAGGGCGATGGCTACACCTTC CASSSIQGDGYTF
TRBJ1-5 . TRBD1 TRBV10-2 TGCGCCAGCAGTGAGAGGACAGGGGGCACCTCTAGCAATCAGCCCCAGCATTTT CASSERTGGTSSNQPQHF
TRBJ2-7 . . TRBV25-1 TGTGCCAGCGCTGGAAACAGTCTGGACGAGCAGTACTTC CASAGNSLDEQYF
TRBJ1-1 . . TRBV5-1 TGCGCCAGCAGCCAGACAGGTAACACTGAAGCTTTCTTT CASSQTGNTEAFF
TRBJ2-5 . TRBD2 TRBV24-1 TGTGCCACCAGTGACAGAGCGGGAGGGCGGCAAGAGACCCAGTACTTC CATSDRAGGRQETQYF
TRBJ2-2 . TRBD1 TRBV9 TGTGCCAGCAGCCCCAGGGGGGACAGGTACACCGGGGAGCTGTTTTTT CASSPRGDRYTGELFF
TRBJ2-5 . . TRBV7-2 TGTGCCAGCAGCTTAGGTGGGGTCCCAGAGACCCAGTACTTC CASSLGGVPETQYF
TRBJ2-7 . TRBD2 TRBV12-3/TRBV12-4 TGTGCCAGCAGACCTAGCGGGGGTGCTCGCGAGCAGTACTTC CASRPSGGAREQYF
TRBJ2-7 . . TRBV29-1 TGCAGCGTAGCCGGGACGGGGGTTTCCTACGAGCAGTACTTC CSVAGTGVSYEQYF
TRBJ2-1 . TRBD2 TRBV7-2 TGTGCCAGCACAACTTTAGCGGGAGGTTACAATGAGCAGTTCTTC CASTTLAGGYNEQFF
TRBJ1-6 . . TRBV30 TGTGCCTGGAGCTTTAGAAATTCACCCCTCCACTTT CAWSFRNSPLHF
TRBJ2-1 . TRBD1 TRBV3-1 TGTGCCAGCAGCCAGGTAATTTGGACAGGACCTAACAATGAGCAGTTCTTC CASSQVIWTGPNNEQFF
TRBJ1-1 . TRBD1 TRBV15 TGTGCCACCAGATGGCGACAGGGGGAGGCTGAAGCTTTCTTT CATRWRQGEAEAFF
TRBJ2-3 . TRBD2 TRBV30 TGTGCCTGGAGGGGACTACTAGTTTCCACAGATACGCAGTATTTT CAWRGLLVSTDTQYF
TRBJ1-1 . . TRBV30 TGTGCCTGGAGTCCCCGACTCAGGGGCCCGAACACTGAAGCTTTCTTT CAWSPRLRGPNTEAFF
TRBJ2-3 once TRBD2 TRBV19 TGTGCCAGTAGTATTTACGGGGGGAACGCAGATACGCAGTATTTT CASSIYGGNADTQYF
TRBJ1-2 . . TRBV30 TGTGCCTGGAGTATAGGGACGAACTATGGCTACACCTTC CAWSIGTNYGYTF
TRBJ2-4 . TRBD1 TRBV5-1 TGCGCCAGCAGCTTGGCGAGAACAGGGGACGCCAAAAACATTCAGTACTTC CASSLARTGDAKNIQYF
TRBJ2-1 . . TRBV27 TGTGCCAGCAGTTTCGGCCTAGTAACGTACAATGAGCAGTTCTTC CASSFGLVTYNEQFF
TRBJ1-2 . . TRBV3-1 TGTGCCAGCAGCCCAAGAGGCTTTAACTATGGCTACACCTTC CASSPRGFNYGYTF
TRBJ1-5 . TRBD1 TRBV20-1 TGCAGTGCTAGAGTGGAAGGGGGCGGGTGGCAGCCCCAGCATTTT CSARVEGGGWQPQHF
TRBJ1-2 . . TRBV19 TGTGCCAGTAGTACACATATGGGCTACACCTTC CASSTHMGYTF
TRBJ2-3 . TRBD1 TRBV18 TGTGCCAGCTCACCAGCCAGGGCAGGGGGATCAGATACGCAGTATTTT CASSPARAGGSDTQYF
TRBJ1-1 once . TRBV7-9 TGTGCCAGCAGCTTAGCGCGGGGCGATGGTGTTGAAGCTTTCTTT CASSLARGDGVEAFF
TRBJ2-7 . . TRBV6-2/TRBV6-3 TGTGCCAGCAGTTACGACAGGACCTACGAGCAGTACTTC CASSYDRTYEQYF
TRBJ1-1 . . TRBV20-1 TGCAGTGCTAGAGGGATGGCCATGAACACTGAAGCTTTCTTT CSARGMAMNTEAFF
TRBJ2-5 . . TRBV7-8 TGTGCCAGCAGCTTAGCGGAGGGGTTTCAAGAGACCCAGTACTTC CASSLAEGFQETQYF
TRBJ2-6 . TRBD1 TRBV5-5 TGTGCCAGCAGCTTGGCCAAATGGGGGACAGGGGGCGAGGGGGCCAACGTCCTGACTTTC CASSLAKWGTGGEGANVLTF
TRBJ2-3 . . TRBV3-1 TGTGCCAGCAGCCAAGAAAGGGGTAATACGCAGTATTTT CASSQERGNTQYF
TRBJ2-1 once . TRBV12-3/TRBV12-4 TGTGCCAGCAGTTCCTGGACTGTGAGCTCCTACAATGAGCAGTTCTTC CASSSWTVSSYNEQFF
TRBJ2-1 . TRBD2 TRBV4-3 TGCGCCAGCAGCCGAGAGGCGTTAGCGGGAGTCTCAAATTATGAGCAGTTCTTC CASSREALAGVSNYEQFF
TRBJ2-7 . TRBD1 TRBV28 TGTGCCAGCAGGGGACAGGGGGCCCACTACGAGCAGTACTTC CASRGQGAHYEQYF
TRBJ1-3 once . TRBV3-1 TGTGCCAGCAGCCAAGATAACCGGGCTCGATTCAACACCATATATTTT CASSQDNRARFNTIYF
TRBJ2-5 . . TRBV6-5 TGTGCCAGCAGTTACTCTACCTTTTTTGCGACCCAGTACTTC CASSYSTFFATQYF
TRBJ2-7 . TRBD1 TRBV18 TGTGCCAGCTCACCAGACAGGGCCCACTACGAGCAGTACTTC CASSPDRAHYEQYF
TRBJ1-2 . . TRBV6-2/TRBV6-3 TGTGCCAGCTCGAATAGCGTCTATGGCTACACCTTC CASSNSVYGYTF
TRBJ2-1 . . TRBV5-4 TGTGCCAGCAGCTTGGACTTCTACTCCTACAATGAGCAGTTCTTC CASSLDFYSYNEQFF
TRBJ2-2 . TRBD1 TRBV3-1 TGTGCCAGCAGCCACGCGGACAGGCCGACCGGGGAGCTGTTTTTT CASSHADRPTGELFF
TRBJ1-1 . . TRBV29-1 TGCAGCGTTGCTCCGGGGGCGAACACTGAAGCTTTCTTT CSVAPGANTEAFF
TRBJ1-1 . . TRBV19 TGTGCCAGTAGAACCGGACAGACGAACACTGAAGCTTTCTTT CASRTGQTNTEAFF
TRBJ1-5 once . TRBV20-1 TGCAGTGCTAGAGGTGGGGGGGATGATCAGCCCCAGCATTTT CSARGGGDDQPQHF
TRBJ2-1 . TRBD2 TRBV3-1 TGTGCCAGCAGCCAAGTAGCGGGGAACTCCTACAATGAGCAGTTCTTC CASSQVAGNSYNEQFF
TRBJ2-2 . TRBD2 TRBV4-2 TGTGCCAGCAGAAGGACTAGCGGGGGGGCCGGGGAGCTGTTTTTT CASRRTSGGAGELFF
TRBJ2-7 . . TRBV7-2 TGTGCCAGCAGCTTAGCCATTACTAGCCCGAGCTCCTACGAGCAGTACTTC CASSLAITSPSSYEQYF
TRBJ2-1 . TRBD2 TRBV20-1 TGCAGTGCTAGTCGGGGGGGGGACTACAATGAGCAGTTCTTC CSASRGGDYNEQFF
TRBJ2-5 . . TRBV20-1 TGCAGTGCTAGGGCTCTGGAGACCCAGTACTTC CSARALETQYF
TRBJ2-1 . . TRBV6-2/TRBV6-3 TGTGCCAGCAGTCTCCGGGACCCCGTAAACTGGGAGTTCTTC CASSLRDPVNWEFF
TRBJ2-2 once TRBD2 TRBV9 TGTGCCAGCAGCGCCCGACTAGCGGGGTTTCCAGGGACCGGGGAGCTGTTTTTT CASSARLAGFPGTGELFF
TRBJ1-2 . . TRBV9 TGTGCCAGCAGCGTCCAGGGTGACTATGGCTACACCTTC CASSVQGDYGYTF
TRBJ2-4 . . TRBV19 TGTGCCAGCACGGACAGAAAAAACATTCAGTACTTC CASTDRKNIQYF
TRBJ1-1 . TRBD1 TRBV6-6 TGTGCCAGCAGTGACGACAGGGCCACTGAAGCTTTCTTT CASSDDRATEAFF
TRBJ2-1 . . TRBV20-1 TGCAGTGCTAGAAAGAGTGCCGCGGACAATGAGCAGTTCTTC CSARKSAADNEQFF
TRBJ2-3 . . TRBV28 TGTGCCAGCAGTCCGACTGACGCGGTTGGAACAGATACGCAGTATTTT CASSPTDAVGTDTQYF
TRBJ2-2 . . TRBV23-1 TGCGCCAGCAGTCAATCTCGTCCCGGACGGATCCTGAACACCGGGGAGCTGTTTTTT CASSQSRPGRILNTGELFF
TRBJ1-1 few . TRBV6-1 TGTGCCAGCAGTTTGAGAAACATGAACACTGAAGCTTTCTTT CASSLRNMNTEAFF
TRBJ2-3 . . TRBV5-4 TGTGCCAGCAGCCCCTCCTCCCGGAACACAGATACGCAGTATTTT CASSPSSRNTDTQYF
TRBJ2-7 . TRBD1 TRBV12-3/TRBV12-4 TGTGCCAGCAGGACATCCGGGACAGGGGGCTCCGAGCAGTACTTC CASRTSGTGGSEQYF